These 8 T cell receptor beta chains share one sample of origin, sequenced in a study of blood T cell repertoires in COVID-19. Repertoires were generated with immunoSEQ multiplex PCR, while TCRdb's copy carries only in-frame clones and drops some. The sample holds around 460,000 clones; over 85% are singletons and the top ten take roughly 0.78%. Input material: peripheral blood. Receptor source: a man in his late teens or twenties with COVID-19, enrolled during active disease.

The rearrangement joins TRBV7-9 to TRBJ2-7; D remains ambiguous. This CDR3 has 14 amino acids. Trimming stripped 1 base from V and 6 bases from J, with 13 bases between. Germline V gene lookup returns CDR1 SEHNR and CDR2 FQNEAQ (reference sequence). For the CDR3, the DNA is TGTGCCAGCAGCTTAGTAAGTCAGGTGGGCGAGCAGTACTTC. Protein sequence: CASSLVSQVGEQYF.

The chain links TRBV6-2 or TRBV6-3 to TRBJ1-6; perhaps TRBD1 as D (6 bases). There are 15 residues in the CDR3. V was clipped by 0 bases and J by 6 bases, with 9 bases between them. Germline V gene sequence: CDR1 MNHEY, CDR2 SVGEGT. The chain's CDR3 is CASSYSQGANSPLHF. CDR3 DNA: TGTGCCAGCAGTTACTCACAGGGCGCTAATTCACCCCTCCACTTT.

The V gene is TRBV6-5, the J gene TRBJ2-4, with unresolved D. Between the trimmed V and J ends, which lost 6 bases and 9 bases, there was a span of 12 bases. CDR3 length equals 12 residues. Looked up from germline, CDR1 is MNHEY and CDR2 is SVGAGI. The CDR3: CASRERNFIQYF. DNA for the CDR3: TGTGCCAGCAGAGAGAGGAACTTCATTCAGTACTTC.

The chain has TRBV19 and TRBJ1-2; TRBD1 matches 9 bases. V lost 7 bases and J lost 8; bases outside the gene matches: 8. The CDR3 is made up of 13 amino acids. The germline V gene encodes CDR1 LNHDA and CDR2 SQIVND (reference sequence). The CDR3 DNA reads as TGTGCCAGTATTGGGACAGGGAGGTCCGGCTACACCTTC. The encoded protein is CASIGTGRSGYTF.

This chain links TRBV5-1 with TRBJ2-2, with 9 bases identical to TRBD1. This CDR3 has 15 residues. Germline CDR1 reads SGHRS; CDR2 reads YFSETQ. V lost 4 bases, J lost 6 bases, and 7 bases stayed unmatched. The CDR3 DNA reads TGCGCCAGCAGCCAAAACAGGGGGCAGGCCGGGGAGCTGTTTTTT. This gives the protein CASSQNRGQAGELFF.

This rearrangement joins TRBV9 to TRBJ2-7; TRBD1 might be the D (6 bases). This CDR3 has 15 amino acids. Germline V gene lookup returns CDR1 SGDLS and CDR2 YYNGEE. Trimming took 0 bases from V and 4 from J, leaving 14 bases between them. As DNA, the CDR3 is TGTGCCAGCAGCGTAGCGGCAGGGGCGAGGTACGAGCAGTACTTC. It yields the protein CASSVAAGARYEQYF. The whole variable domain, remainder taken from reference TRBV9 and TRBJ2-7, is DSGVTQTPKHLITATGQRVTLRCSPRSGDLSVYWYQQSLDQGLQFLIQYYNGEERAKGNILERFSAQQFPDLHSELNLSSLELGDSALYFCASSVAAGARYEQYFGPGTRLTVT.

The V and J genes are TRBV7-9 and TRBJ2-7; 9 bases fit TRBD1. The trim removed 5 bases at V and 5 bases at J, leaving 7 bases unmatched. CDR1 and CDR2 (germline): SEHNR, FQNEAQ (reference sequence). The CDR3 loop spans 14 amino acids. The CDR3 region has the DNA TGTGCCAGCAGCCCCCGGGACAGGGTCCACGAGCAGTACTTC. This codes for CASSPRDRVHEQYF.

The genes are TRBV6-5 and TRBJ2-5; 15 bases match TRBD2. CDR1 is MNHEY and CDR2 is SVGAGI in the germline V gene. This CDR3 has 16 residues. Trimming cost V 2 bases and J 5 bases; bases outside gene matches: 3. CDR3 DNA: TGTGCCAGCAGTTACCGTGGACTAGCGGGGGGGGAGACCCAGTACTTC. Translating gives CASSYRGLAGGETQYF.